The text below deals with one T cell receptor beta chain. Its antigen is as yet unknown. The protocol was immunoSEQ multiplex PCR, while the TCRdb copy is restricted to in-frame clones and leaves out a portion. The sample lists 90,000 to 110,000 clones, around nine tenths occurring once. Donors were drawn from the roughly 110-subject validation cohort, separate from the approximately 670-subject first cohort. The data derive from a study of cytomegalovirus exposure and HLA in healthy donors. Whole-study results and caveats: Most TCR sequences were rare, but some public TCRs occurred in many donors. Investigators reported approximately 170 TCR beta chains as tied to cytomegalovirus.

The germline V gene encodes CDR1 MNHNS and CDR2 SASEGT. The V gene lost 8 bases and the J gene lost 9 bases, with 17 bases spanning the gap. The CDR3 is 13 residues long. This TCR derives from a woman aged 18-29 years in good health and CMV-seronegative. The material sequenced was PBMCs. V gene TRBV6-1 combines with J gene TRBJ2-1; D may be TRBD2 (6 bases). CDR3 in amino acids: CASSQASAFEQFF. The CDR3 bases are TGTGCCAGCTCCCAGGCTAGCGCGTTTGAGCAGTTCTTC.